The T cell receptor beta chain under discussion was sequenced for a study of blood T cell repertoires in COVID-19. Study-wide context: The United States, Italy and Spain supplied acute and convalescent COVID-19 samples. In each case, the material was cDNA or gDNA derived from T cells, B-cell-depleted T cells, or PBMCs.

In the study's own analysis: For nucleated cells, counts were estimated from reference gene primer amplification. Sequenced by immunoSEQ multiplex PCR; TCRdb stores in-frame clones only, minus some. Clone size and the V and J calls come from that table; the DNA yielded D and trimming. The table has tens of thousands of clones, over 70% seen once; the top ten hold 4% to 5%. This clone was seen only a few times. Germline-derived CDR1 and CDR2 are MRHNA and SNTAGT. After removal of 10 bases from V and 1 base from J, the junction contained 12 bases not matched to a gene. The CDR3 has 15 residues. This chain connects TRBV6-4 to TRBJ1-1, with 7 bases aligning to TRBD1. Material: peripheral blood. The TCR comes from a woman between 45 and 60 years old with acute or convalescent COVID-19. Here the CDR3 reads CATTPQGIQNTEAFF. The CDR3 DNA reads as TGTGCCACCACCCCACAGGGGATCCAGAACACTGAAGCTTTCTTT.